This T cell receptor (beta chain) was identified during a study of OX40 agonist ivuxolimab in advanced cancers. Study-wide background: Under the entry rules, prior anti-PD-1, anti-PD-L1 or anti-CTLA-4 therapy was allowed, and more than 35% had some. Of the patients, three showed partial responses, one with hepatocellular carcinoma and two with cutaneous melanoma. Study-wide points: Both CD4+ and CD8+ T cell populations in blood had undergone clonal expansion by week 6 at 0.1 to 3.0 mg/kg.

This CDR3 is 13 amino acids long. Germline V CDR1 and CDR2: KGHSH, LQKENI. V was shortened by 8 bases and J by 3 bases, with 12 bases between the two germline ends. Profiling relied on immunoSEQ multiplex PCR, and the TCRdb table lists in-frame clones only, not all of them. Of about 73,000 clones in the sample, roughly 86% were seen once. The table lists this clone with a count of one. Its matching antigen is unknown. The sequenced sample was CD4+ or CD8+ T cells sorted from blood, obtained in a trial of the OX40 agonist ivuxolimab. This TCR was recovered from an adult with an advanced solid tumor such as melanoma, head and neck, liver or kidney cancer. This chain joins TRBV18 and TRBJ2-3; a weak D match, TRBD2 (6 bases). The CDR3 coding sequence is TGTGCCAGCACGGGGGTCGGAACAGATACGCAGTATTTT. Its protein product is CASTGVGTDTQYF.